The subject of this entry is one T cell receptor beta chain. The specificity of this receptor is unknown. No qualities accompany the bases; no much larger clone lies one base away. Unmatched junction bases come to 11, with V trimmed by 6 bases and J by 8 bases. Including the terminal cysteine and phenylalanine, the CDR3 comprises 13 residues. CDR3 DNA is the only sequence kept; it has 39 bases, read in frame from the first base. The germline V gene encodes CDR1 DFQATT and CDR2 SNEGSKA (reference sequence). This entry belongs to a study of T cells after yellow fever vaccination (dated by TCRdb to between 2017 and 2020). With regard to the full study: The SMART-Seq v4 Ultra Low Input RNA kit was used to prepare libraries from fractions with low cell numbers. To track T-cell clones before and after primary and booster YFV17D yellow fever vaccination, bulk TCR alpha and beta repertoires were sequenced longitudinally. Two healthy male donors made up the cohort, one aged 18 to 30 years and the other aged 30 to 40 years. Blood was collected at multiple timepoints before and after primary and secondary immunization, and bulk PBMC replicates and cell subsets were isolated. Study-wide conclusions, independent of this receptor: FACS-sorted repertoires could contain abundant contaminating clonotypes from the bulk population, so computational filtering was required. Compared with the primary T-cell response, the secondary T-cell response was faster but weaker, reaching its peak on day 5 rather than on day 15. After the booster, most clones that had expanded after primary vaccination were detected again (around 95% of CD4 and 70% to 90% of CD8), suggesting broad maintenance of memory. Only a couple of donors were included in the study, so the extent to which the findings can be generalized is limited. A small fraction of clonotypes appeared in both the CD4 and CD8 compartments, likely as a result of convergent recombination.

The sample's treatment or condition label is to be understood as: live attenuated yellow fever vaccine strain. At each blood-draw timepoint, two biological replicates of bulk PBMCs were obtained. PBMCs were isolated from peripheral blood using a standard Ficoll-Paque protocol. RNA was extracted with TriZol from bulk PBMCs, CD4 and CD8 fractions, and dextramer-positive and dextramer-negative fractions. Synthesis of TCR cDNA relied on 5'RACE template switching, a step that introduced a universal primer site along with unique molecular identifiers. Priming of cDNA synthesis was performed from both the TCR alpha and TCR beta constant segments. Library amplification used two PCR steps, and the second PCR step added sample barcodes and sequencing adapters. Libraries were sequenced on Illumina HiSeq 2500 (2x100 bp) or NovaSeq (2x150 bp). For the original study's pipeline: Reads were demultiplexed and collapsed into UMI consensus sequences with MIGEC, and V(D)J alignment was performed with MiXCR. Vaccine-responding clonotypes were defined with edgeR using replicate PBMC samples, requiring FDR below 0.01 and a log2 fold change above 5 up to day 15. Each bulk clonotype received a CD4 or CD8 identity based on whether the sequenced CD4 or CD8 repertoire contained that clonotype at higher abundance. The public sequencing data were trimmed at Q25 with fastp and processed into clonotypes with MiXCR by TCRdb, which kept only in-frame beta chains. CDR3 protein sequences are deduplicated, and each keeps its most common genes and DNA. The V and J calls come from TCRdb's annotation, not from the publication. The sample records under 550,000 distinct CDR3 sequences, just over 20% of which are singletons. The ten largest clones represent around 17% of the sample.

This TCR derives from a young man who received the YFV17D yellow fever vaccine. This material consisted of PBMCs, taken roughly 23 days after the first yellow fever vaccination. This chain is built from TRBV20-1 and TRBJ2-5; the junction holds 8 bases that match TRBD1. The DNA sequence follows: TGCAGTGCCACGGACAGGGCCGGGGTTACCCAGTACTTC. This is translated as CSATDRAGVTQYF.